This T cell receptor (beta chain) was profiled in a study of T cell repertoires in cytomegalovirus infection. The wider study: Public TCR beta signatures were indicative of both CMV infection and a matching HLA type.

This clonotype was observed at least ten times. Antigen unknown. TCRdb analysed the reads with MiXCR anew, one entry per CDR3 protein. The table records around 900,000 distinct CDR3 sequences, under 40% of them present only once. V was cut by 1 base and J by 4 bases, with 12 bases left in between. The germline V gene encodes CDR1 SGHTA and CDR2 FQGNSA. The CDR3 has 15 residues. The sequence derives from a human donor in good health (CMV status not recorded). Some clones in this sample may be carry-over from other donors' samples. Sample: cultured CD8+ T cells from PBMCs, taken from culture after CMV antigen stimulation. The genes are TRBV7-2 and TRBJ2-3, with D perhaps assigned TRBD1 or TRBD2 (6 bases each). The CDR3 nucleotides read TGTGCCAGCAGCTTAGACTGGGGGGCTCCAGATACGCAGTATTTT. Amino acid sequence: CASSLDWGAPDTQYF.